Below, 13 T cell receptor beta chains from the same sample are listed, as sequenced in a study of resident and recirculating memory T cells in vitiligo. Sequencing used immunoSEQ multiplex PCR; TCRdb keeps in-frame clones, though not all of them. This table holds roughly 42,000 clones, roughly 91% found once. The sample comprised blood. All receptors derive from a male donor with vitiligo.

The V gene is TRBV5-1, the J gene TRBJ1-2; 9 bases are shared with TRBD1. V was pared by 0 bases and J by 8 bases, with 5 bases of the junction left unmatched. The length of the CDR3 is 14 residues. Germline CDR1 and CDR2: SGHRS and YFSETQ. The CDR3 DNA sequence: TGCGCCAGCAGCTTGGATAACAGGGGGCGCGGCTACACCTTC. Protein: CASSLDNRGRGYTF.

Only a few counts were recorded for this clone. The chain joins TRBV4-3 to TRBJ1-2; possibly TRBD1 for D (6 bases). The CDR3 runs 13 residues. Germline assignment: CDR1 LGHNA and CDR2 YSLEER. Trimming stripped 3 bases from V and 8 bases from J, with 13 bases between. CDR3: CASSQTGHWGYTF. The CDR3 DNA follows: TGCGCCAGCAGCCAGACAGGCCACTGGGGCTACACCTTC.

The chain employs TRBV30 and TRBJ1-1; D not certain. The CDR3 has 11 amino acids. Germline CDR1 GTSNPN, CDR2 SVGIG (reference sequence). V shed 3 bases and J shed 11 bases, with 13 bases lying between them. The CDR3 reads CAWRTGRGAFF. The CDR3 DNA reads TGTGCCTGGAGGACGGGGAGAGGGGCTTTCTTT.

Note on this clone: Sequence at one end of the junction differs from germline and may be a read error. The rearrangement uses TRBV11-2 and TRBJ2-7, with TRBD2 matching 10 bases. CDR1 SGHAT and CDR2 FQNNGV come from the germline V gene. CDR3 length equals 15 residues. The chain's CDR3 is CASRLAGGNLYEQYF. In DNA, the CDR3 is TGTGCCAGCAGATTAGCGGGGGGAAACCTATACGAGCAGTACTTC.

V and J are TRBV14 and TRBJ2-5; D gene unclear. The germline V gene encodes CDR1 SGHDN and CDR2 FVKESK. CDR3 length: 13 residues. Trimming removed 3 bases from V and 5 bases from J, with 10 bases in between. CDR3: CASSHYNLETQYF. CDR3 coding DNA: TGTGCCAGCAGCCATTACAACCTGGAGACCCAGTACTTC.

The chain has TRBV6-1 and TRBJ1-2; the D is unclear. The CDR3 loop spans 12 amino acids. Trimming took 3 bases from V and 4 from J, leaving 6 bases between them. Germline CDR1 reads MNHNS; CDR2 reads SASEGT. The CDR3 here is CASSDSGYGYTF. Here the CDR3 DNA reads TGTGCCAGCAGTGACAGCGGCTATGGCTACACCTTC.

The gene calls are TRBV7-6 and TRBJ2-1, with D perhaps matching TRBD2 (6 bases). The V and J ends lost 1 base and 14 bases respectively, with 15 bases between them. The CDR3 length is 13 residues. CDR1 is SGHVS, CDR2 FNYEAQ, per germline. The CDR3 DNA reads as TGTGCCAGCAGCTTAGGCCCGGGGGACTCTAAGTTCTTC. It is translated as CASSLGPGDSKFF. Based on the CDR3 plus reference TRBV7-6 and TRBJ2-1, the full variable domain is GAGVSQSPRYKVTKRGQDVALRCDPISGHVSLYWYRQALGQGPEFLTYFNYEAQQDKSGLPNDRFSAERPEGSISTLTIQRTEQRDSAMYRCASSLGPGDSKFFGPGTRLTVL.

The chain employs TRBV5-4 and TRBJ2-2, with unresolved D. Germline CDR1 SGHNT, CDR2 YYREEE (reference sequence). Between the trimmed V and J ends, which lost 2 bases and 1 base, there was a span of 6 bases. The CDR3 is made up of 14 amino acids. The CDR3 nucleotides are TGTGCCAGCAGCTTAAACAAGAACACCGGGGAGCTGTTTTTT. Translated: CASSLNKNTGELFF.

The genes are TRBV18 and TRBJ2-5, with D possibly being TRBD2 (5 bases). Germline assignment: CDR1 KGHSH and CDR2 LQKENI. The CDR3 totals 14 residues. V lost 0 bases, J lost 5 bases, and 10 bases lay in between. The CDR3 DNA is TGTGCCAGCTCACCACCGGACTCTCGGGAGACCCAGTACTTC. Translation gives CASSPPDSRETQYF.

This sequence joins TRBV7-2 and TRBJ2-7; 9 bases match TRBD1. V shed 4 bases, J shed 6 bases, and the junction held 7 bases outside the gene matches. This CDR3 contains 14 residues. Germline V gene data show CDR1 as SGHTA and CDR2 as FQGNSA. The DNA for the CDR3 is TGTGCCAGCAGCTCGGACAGGGGTCGTTTCGAGCAGTACTTC. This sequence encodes CASSSDRGRFEQYF.

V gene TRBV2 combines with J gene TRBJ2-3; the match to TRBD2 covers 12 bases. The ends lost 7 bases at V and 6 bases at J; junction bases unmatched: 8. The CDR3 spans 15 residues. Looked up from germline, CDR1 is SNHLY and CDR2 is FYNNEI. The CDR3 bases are TGTGCCAGCATTTGGACTAGCGGGGAGGATGATACGCAGTATTTT. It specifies CASIWTSGEDDTQYF.

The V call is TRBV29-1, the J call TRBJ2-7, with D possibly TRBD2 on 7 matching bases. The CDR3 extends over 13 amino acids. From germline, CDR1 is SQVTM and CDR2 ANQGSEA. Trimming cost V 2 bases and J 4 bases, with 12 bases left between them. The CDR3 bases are TGCAGCGTTGAAAGGGGGGGAGGTTACGAGCAGTACTTC. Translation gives CSVERGGGYEQYF.

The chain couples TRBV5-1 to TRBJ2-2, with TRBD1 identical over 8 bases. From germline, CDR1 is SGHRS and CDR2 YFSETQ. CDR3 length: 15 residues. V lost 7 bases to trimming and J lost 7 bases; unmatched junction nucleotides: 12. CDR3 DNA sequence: TGCGCCAGCTCGGGACAGGATCCTTCGGGCGGGGAGCTGTTTTTT. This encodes CASSGQDPSGGELFF.